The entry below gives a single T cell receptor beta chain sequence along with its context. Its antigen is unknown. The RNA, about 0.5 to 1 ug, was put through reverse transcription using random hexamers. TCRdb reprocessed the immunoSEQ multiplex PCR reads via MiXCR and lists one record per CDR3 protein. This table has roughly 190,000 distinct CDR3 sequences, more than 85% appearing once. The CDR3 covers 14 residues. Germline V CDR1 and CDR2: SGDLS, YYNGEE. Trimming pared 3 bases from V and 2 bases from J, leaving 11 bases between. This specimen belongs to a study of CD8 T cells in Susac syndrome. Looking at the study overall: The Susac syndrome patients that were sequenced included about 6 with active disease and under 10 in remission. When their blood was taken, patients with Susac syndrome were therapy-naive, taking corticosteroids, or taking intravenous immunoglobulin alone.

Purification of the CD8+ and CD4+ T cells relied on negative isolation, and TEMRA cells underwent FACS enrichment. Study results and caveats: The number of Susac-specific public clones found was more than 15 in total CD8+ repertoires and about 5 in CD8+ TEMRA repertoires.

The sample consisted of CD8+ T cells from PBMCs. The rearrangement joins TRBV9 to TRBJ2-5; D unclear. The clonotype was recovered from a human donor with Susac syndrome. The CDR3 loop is CASSASGIQETQYF. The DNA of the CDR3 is TGTGCCAGCAGCGCATCAGGTATTCAAGAGACCCAGTACTTC.